Listed here are 17 T cell receptor beta chains from one sample, sequenced in a study of naive and memory T cell subsets. An oligonucleotide containing a UMI was ligated to the 3' end of TCR cDNA. The SP2 primer and nested alpha and beta constant region primers amplified ligated cDNA in four rounds. TCRdb reprocessed the 5' RACE reads with MiXCR, giving one entry per CDR3 protein. The sample carries 50,000 or so distinct CDR3 sequences, approximately 7.2% recorded once. The receptors were sampled from a male donor in good health.

The sample holds a few counts of this clonotype. The chain has TRBV5-1 and TRBJ2-5, with a tentative D call TRBD2 (6 bases). CDR3 length: 14 amino acids. The V gene's germline CDR1 is SGHRS and CDR2 YFSETQ. The germline V and J ends were trimmed by 6 bases and 2 bases, with 14 bases remaining between them. CDR3 residues: CASKLATAQETQYF. The CDR3, as DNA: TGCGCCAGCAAGCTAGCGACGGCACAAGAGACCCAGTACTTC. Filled out from reference TRBV5-1 and TRBJ2-5, the complete variable domain reads KAGVTQTPRYLIKTRGQQVTLSCSPISGHRSVSWYQQTPGQGLQFLFEYFSETQRNKGNFPGRFSGRQFSNSRSEMNVSTLELGDSALYLCASKLATAQETQYFGPGTRLLVL.

This clonotype has just a few counts. This rearrangement joins TRBV6-6 to TRBJ1-1, with D maybe TRBD1 (6 bases). This CDR3 comprises 15 residues. Between the trimmed V and J ends, which lost 0 bases and 1 base, there was a span of 9 bases. CDR1 is MNHNY and CDR2 is SVGAGI in the germline V gene (reference sequence). CDR3 in amino acids: CASSYSPTGNTEAFF. In DNA form, the CDR3 reads TGTGCCAGCAGTTACTCTCCGACAGGGAACACTGAAGCTTTCTTT.

This clonotype was observed many times. The CDR3 nucleotides read TGTGCCAGCAGTCGGGGTTGGACAGGGGAGAACACTGAAGCTTTCTTT. Translated: CASSRGWTGENTEAFF. This chain joins TRBV6-6 and TRBJ1-1, with 9 bases fitting TRBD1. CDR3 length equals 16 residues. V was pared by 5 bases and J by 1 base, with 8 bases of the junction left unmatched. Per the germline V gene, CDR1 is MNHNY and CDR2 is SVGAGI (reference sequence).

This clonotype was detected ten times or more. V usage is TRBV10-3 and J usage is TRBJ2-1, with unresolved D. The germline V gene encodes CDR1 ENHRY and CDR2 SYGVKD. The V end was cut by 0 bases, the J end by 8 bases, with 14 bases between. CDR3 size: 15 residues. The CDR3 bases are TGTGCCATCAGTGAGTCGACGGGTGGCGGCGATGAGCAGTTCTTC. This translates into CAISESTGGGDEQFF.

The J gene is TRBJ1-3, the V gene TRBV30; D ambiguous. In germline, CDR1 is GTSNPN, CDR2 SVGIG (reference sequence). V shed 2 bases and J shed 0 bases, with 11 bases lying between them. CDR3 length equals 15 residues. The CDR3 sequence is CAWSRGRNSGNTIYF. The CDR3 nucleotides read TGTGCCTGGAGTCGCGGCAGAAACTCTGGAAACACCATATATTTT.

This clonotype occurred many times. This chain joins TRBV29-1 and TRBJ1-1; TRBD1 agrees at 8 bases. V lost 4 bases to trimming and J lost 5 bases; unmatched junction nucleotides: 15. CDR1 is SQVTM, CDR2 ANQGSEA, per germline. This CDR3 comprises 16 residues. CDR3 in amino acids: CSVAGGQGARTTEAFF. In DNA form, the CDR3 reads TGCAGCGTTGCCGGTGGTCAGGGGGCGCGTACAACTGAAGCTTTCTTT.

This clonotype occurred a few times. V is TRBV6-1 and J is TRBJ1-2, with 10 positions matching TRBD1. The V gene's germline CDR1 is MNHNS and CDR2 SASEGT. There are 13 residues in the CDR3. Trimming removed 10 bases from V and 7 bases from J; junction bases left unmatched: 9. The CDR3 nucleotides read TGTGCCATCCAGGCTGGGACAGGGGTTGGCTACACCTTC. Its protein is CAIQAGTGVGYTF.

This clonotype appeared many times. The rearrangement uses TRBV12-3 or TRBV12-4 and TRBJ2-1; D unclear. V was trimmed by 4 bases and J by 10 bases, leaving 11 bases between them. CDR3 size: 12 residues. CDR3 DNA: TGTGCCAGCAGTTCCTGGGCTCAGGAGCAGTTCTTC. Protein sequence: CASSSWAQEQFF.

This clonotype was seen only a few times. This chain joins TRBV4-1 and TRBJ2-2, with 9 positions matching TRBD1. J was trimmed by 6 bases and V by 3 bases; bases with no gene match: 5. The CDR3 has 15 amino acids. The germline CDR1 and CDR2 sequences are MGHRA and YSYEKL. This chain's CDR3 is CASSQSGTGSGELFF. The CDR3, as DNA: TGCGCCAGCAGCCAGTCGGGGACAGGGTCCGGGGAGCTGTTTTTT.

The chain links TRBV9 to TRBJ1-1; D remains ambiguous. Germline CDR1 is SGDLS and CDR2 is YYNGEE. Trimming removed 0 bases from V and 0 bases from J, with 9 bases in between. CDR3 length equals 15 residues. CDR3 sequence (DNA): TGTGCCAGCAGCGTAGGGGGAGGGATGAACACTGAAGCTTTCTTT. It is translated as CASSVGGGMNTEAFF.

This clonotype was seen many times. The V and J genes are TRBV29-1 and TRBJ1-1, with 9 bases identical to TRBD1. V shed 7 bases, J shed 4 bases, and the junction held 7 bases outside the gene matches. This CDR3 comprises 13 residues. Germline V gene data show CDR1 as SQVTM and CDR2 as ANQGSEA. CDR3 DNA: TGCAGCGGGGGACAGGGCGAACGCACTGAAGCTTTCTTT. It is translated as CSGGQGERTEAFF. Filled out from reference TRBV29-1 and TRBJ1-1, the complete variable domain reads SAVISQKPSRDICQRGTSLTIQCQVDSQVTMMFWYRQQPGQSLTLIATANQGSEATYESGFVIDKFPISRPNLTFSTLTVSNMSPEDSSIYLCSGGQGERTEAFFGQGTRLTVV.

This clonotype was recorded many times. This rearrangement joins TRBV20-1 to TRBJ1-6; possibly TRBD1 for D (6 bases). V lost 1 base to trimming and J lost 10 bases, with 14 bases between them. The CDR3 is 14 amino acids. Germline assignment: CDR1 DFQATT and CDR2 SNEGSKA (reference sequence). This CDR3 reads CSARGLGGNSPLHF. In DNA form, the CDR3 reads TGCAGTGCTAGAGGTCTAGGGGGGAACTCACCCCTCCACTTT.

The table lists this clonotype with a few counts. The chain uses TRBV5-1 and TRBJ2-2; tentatively, D is TRBD1 or TRBD2 (6 bases each). Germline CDR1 and CDR2: SGHRS and YFSETQ. The CDR3 covers 18 residues. V lost 4 bases, J lost 2 bases, and 21 bases lay in between. CDR3 residues: CASSLSAGGGGNTGELFF. The CDR3 nucleotides are TGCGCCAGCAGCCTCTCCGCCGGAGGAGGGGGAAACACCGGGGAGCTGTTTTTT.

This clonotype was seen at least ten times. The chain employs TRBV3-1 and TRBJ2-7; tentatively, D is TRBD1 (5 bases). CDR3 size: 16 residues. The V and J ends lost 1 base and 5 bases respectively, with 18 bases between them. Per the germline V gene, CDR1 is LGHDT and CDR2 is YNNKEL (reference sequence). CDR3 coding DNA: TGTGCCAGCAGCCAAGTAGGGGCATCGAGCATCAACGAGCAGTACTTC. Protein: CASSQVGASSINEQYF.

This clonotype was seen a handful of times. The DNA for the CDR3 is TGTGCCAGCAGTGCCTCTGGCGGTGGCGGTGAGCAGTTCTTC. Its translation is CASSASGGGGEQFF. The chain has TRBV2 and TRBJ2-1, with D unresolved. This CDR3 has 14 residues. CDR1 is SNHLY and CDR2 is FYNNEI in the germline V gene. V was shortened by 4 bases and J by 9 bases, with 16 bases between the two germline ends.

The CDR3 region has the DNA TGTGCCAGCAGTGAACGGGACTACCAATCCTACGAGCAGTACTTC. This translates into CASSERDYQSYEQYF. J is TRBJ2-7 and V is TRBV6-1; 7 bases line up with TRBD2. CDR3 length equals 15 residues. The ends lost 2 bases at V and 1 base at J; junction bases unmatched: 5. Germline V lookup: CDR1 MNHNS, CDR2 SASEGT.

In its sample, this clonotype was seen a few times. The chain carries TRBV3-1 and TRBJ2-1; D possibly corresponds to TRBD2 (7 bases). Germline V gives CDR1 LGHDT, CDR2 YNNKEL (reference sequence). The CDR3 sequence is 15 residues long. The ends were cut back, 1 base at V and 5 bases at J, with 12 bases in the middle. The DNA for the CDR3 is TGTGCCAGCAGCCAAGGGAGCGGGACAAACAATGAGCAGTTCTTC. It specifies CASSQGSGTNNEQFF.